Below, 4 T cell receptor beta chains from the same sample are listed, as sequenced in a study of Ad26.COV2.S vaccination and SARS-CoV-2 variants. Treatment given: about 20 received Ad26.COV2.S at low or high dose, single or two shots; roughly five received placebo; per-sample allocation not given. Specimens were obtained on day 63 following the first vaccine or placebo injection. Using immunoSEQ multiplex PCR, the repertoire was profiled, and TCRdb retains in-frame clones only, with some absent. The sample carries approximately 240,000 clones, over 75% recorded once. Material: peripheral blood, obtained in a trial of Ad26.COV2.S vaccine versus placebo. These receptors were obtained from a person aged 18-65 years who received the Ad26.COV2.S COVID-19 vaccine or a placebo.

The chain employs TRBV20-1 and TRBJ2-6; D possibly corresponds to TRBD2 (5 bases). The CDR3 length is 16 residues. Germline lookup yields CDR1 DFQATT and CDR2 SNEGSKA (reference sequence). With 3 bases removed from V and 2 bases from J, the gap between germline ends came to 14 bases. The CDR3 nucleotides read TGCAGTGCTAGTGGAACGGAACTAGCTGGGGCCAACGTCCTGACTTTC. Protein: CSASGTELAGANVLTF.

The chain employs TRBV28 and TRBJ1-1; D not resolved. Trimming stripped 7 bases from V and 0 bases from J, with 21 bases between. This CDR3 comprises 17 residues. Germline CDR1 and CDR2: MDHEN and SYDVKM. The CDR3 reads CASTSLFLGGMNTEAFF. The CDR3 nucleotides are TGTGCCAGCACCAGCCTATTCTTGGGCGGCATGAACACTGAAGCTTTCTTT.

This chain joins TRBV30 and TRBJ1-6, with D hard to call. The V and J ends lost 2 bases and 10 bases respectively, with 12 bases between them. The V gene's germline CDR1 is GTSNPN and CDR2 SVGIG (reference sequence). The CDR3 spans 13 residues. CDR3 coding DNA: TGTGCCTGGAGTCCCCGCTGGAGATCACCCCTCCACTTT. Amino acid sequence: CAWSPRWRSPLHF. Looking up the rest from reference TRBV30 and TRBJ1-6 gives the full variable domain: SQTIHQWPATLVQPVGSPLSLECTVEGTSNPNLYWYRQAAGRGLQLLFYSVGIGQISSEVPQNLSASRPQDRQFILSSKKLLLSDSGFYLCAWSPRWRSPLHFGNGTRLTVT.

The chain links TRBV24-1 to TRBJ2-1; D remains unclear. The CDR3 runs 14 residues. V lost 0 bases, J lost 6 bases, and 8 bases lay in between. Germline lookup yields CDR1 KGHDR and CDR2 SFDVKD. As DNA, the CDR3 is TGTGCCACCAGTGATTTGCTTCGGGCCAATGAGCAGTTCTTC. Residues: CATSDLLRANEQFF.